The entry that follows covers one T cell receptor beta chain sequence. This sample is part of a study of blood T cell repertoires in COVID-19. Study in general: PBMCs, B-cell-depleted T cells, or T cells provided the cDNA or gDNA that made up the material.

A Seattle source enrolled patients during active infection and followed them longitudinally. Authors' analysis steps: Reference gene primer amplification yielded estimated nucleated cell counts. Clones were sequenced by immunoSEQ multiplex PCR, and TCRdb holds only the in-frame ones, with some missing. The V and J calls and clone size are taken from that table; D and trimming were inferred from the DNA. The data contain over 150,000 clones, 85% of them seen just once; the ten biggest clones take up around 8%. The CDR3 contains 13 residues. Germline lookup yields CDR1 MNHEY and CDR2 SVGAGI. V lost 7 bases to trimming and J lost 2 bases, with 11 bases between them.

Material for sequencing was peripheral blood. This sequence joins TRBV6-5 and TRBJ1-1, with D maybe TRBD1 (5 bases). This TCR was sampled from a woman of 80 years or more with COVID-19, enrolled during active disease. CDR3 sequence (DNA): TGTGCCAGCAAAGCAGGGCCAAACACTGAAGCTTTCTTT. The encoded protein is CASKAGPNTEAFF.